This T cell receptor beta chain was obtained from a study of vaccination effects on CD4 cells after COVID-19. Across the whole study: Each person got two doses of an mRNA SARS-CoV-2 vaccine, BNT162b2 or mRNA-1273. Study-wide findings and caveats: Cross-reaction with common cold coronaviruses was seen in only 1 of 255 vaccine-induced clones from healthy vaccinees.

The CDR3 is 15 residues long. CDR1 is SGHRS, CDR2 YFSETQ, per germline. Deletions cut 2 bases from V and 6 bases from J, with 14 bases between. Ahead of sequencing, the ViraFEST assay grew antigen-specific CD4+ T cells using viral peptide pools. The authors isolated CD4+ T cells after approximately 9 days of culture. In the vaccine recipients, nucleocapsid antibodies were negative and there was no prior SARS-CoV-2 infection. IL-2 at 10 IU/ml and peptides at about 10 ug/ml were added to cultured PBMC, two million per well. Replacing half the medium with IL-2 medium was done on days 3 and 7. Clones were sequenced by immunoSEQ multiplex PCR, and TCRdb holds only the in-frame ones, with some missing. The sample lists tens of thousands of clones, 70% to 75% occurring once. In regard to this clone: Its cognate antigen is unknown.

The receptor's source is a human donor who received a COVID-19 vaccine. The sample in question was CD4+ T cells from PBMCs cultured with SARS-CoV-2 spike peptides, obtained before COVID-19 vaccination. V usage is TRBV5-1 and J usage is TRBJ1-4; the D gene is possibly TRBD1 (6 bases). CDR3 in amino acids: CASSFRGGYDEKLFF. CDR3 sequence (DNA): TGCGCCAGCAGCTTTCGGGGGGGCTATGATGAAAAACTGTTTTTT. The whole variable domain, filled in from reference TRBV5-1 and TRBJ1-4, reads KAGVTQTPRYLIKTRGQQVTLSCSPISGHRSVSWYQQTPGQGLQFLFEYFSETQRNKGNFPGRFSGRQFSNSRSEMNVSTLELGDSALYLCASSFRGGYDEKLFFGSGTQLSVL.